These 29 T cell receptor beta chains came from one sample sequenced in a study of T-cell reconstitution after alpha-beta-depleted transplantation in children. During its preparation, the TCRbeta library received unique molecular identifiers. In TCRdb, the PCR reads were re-called with MiXCR into one record per CDR3 protein. Found here are around 180,000 distinct CDR3 sequences, approximately 10% of them singletons; the top ten hold approximately 13%. Here the sequenced sample was PBMCs, taken before TCRalphabeta/CD19-depleted stem cell transplant. Receptor source: a boy between 2 and 10 years old with acute myeloid leukemia, due to receive a stem cell transplant.

The chain combines TRBV7-2 with TRBJ2-7, with 7 bases fitting TRBD2. The germline V gene encodes CDR1 SGHTA and CDR2 FQGNSA. This CDR3 has 11 amino acids. After removal of 5 bases from V and 5 bases from J, the junction contained 0 bases not matched to a gene. CDR3 in DNA: TGTGCCAGCAGCGCGGGGGACGAGCAGTACGTC. Its protein product is CASSAGDEQYV.

This clonotype turned up a few times. The CDR3 nucleotides are TGCAGTGCTAGAGAAACCACAGGGGGGGGGGAGACCCAGTACTTC. Its translation is CSARETTGGGETQYF. The chain recombines TRBV20-1 with TRBJ2-5; possible D gene TRBD1, 8 bases. Germline CDR1 DFQATT, CDR2 SNEGSKA (reference sequence). V shed 0 bases and J shed 5 bases, with 16 bases lying between them. This CDR3 spans 15 amino acids.

Of note for this clonotype: A read error may explain this, as a much larger clone is one base away. The CDR3 loop is CASSLAAASLGEQFF. The CDR3 DNA sequence: TGCGCCAGCAGCTTGGCCGCGGCGAGCCTGGGGGAGCAGTTCTTC. The chain employs TRBV5-1 and TRBJ2-1; D ambiguous. The length of the CDR3 is 15 residues. V lost 0 bases and J 10 bases, leaving 17 bases between the germline ends. CDR1 is SGHRS and CDR2 is YFSETQ in the germline V gene.

This clonotype was recorded many times. The chain joins TRBV12-3 or TRBV12-4 to TRBJ1-1; possibly TRBD1 for D (6 bases). The V end was cut by 6 bases, the J end by 1 base, with 12 bases between. This CDR3 spans 14 amino acids. CDR3 nucleotide sequence: TGTGCCAGCAGACCGACAGGAAAGAACACTGAAGCTTTCTTT. Translation: CASRPTGKNTEAFF.

Many counts were recorded for this clonotype. The CDR3 DNA reads TGCAGCGTTGTAGGAAACCTGATTGACTATGGCTACACCTTC. Translation gives CSVVGNLIDYGYTF. The chain is built from TRBV29-1 and TRBJ1-2; D is uncertain. Trimming stripped 4 bases from V and 3 bases from J, with 15 bases between. Germline CDR1 is SQVTM and CDR2 is ANQGSEA. The CDR3 has 14 amino acids.

In this sample, this clonotype turned up many times. The genes are TRBV5-1 and TRBJ1-5; 7 nucleotides match TRBD1. Trimming removed 4 bases from V and 5 bases from J; junction bases left unmatched: 6. The CDR3 covers 14 residues. Germline CDR1 reads SGHRS; CDR2 reads YFSETQ. The CDR3 DNA is TGCGCCAGCAGCCCCGGACAGGAGGATCAGCCCCAGCATTTT. Its protein product is CASSPGQEDQPQHF.

Many counts were recorded for this clonotype. The chain joins TRBV12-5 to TRBJ2-3, with 9 positions matching TRBD2. J lost 5 bases, V lost 0 bases, and 3 bases had no gene match. Germline CDR1 reads LGHNT; CDR2 reads FRNRAP. The CDR3 has 15 amino acids. Here the CDR3 reads CASGLVAGGLDTQYF. CDR3 in DNA: TGTGCTAGTGGTTTGGTAGCGGGGGGCTTAGATACGCAGTATTTT.

The sample holds many counts of this clonotype. The chain carries TRBV11-2 and TRBJ1-6, with 10 bases identical to TRBD1. Looked up from germline, CDR1 is SGHAT and CDR2 is FQNNGV. This CDR3 has 18 residues. Germline trimming cut 4 bases from V and 2 bases from J; bases unmatched to any gene: 8. DNA for the CDR3: TGTGCCAGCAGCTCACGGACAGGGGGATCCGCCTATAATTCACCCCTCCACTTT. Translation: CASSSRTGGSAYNSPLHF.

There are many counts of this clonotype. The chain uses TRBV27 and TRBJ1-1; possible D gene TRBD1, 5 bases. Trimming left V 3 bases short and J 4 bases short, with 12 bases between. CDR3 length equals 14 residues. CDR1 MNHEY and CDR2 SMNVEV come from the germline V gene (reference sequence). CDR3: CASSFGAPGTEAFF. The CDR3 nucleotides read TGTGCCAGCAGTTTCGGGGCCCCCGGCACTGAAGCTTTCTTT.

This clonotype has a count of ten or more. The rearrangement joins TRBV4-1 to TRBJ1-4; D remains unclear. The CDR3 has 17 amino acids. The V end lost 0 bases, the J end lost 0 bases, and 11 bases lay between the germline ends. Germline loops: CDR1 MGHRA, CDR2 YSYEKL. CDR3 DNA: TGCGCCAGCAGCCAAGAAAGGATTTGGGCAACTAATGAAAAACTGTTTTTT. Protein sequence: CASSQERIWATNEKLFF.

This clonotype was counted ten times or more. J is TRBJ1-2 and V is TRBV6-1; 9 nucleotides align to TRBD1. Germline CDR1 MNHNS, CDR2 SASEGT. The CDR3 loop spans 14 amino acids. With V trimmed by 10 bases and J by 7 bases, 13 bases remained unmatched. CDR3 nucleotides: TGTGCCACCCAAACAGGGGGCGGACTGGCTGGCTACACCTTC. It encodes CATQTGGGLAGYTF.

Many counts were recorded for this clonotype. The V call is TRBV5-1, the J call TRBJ2-5, with 8 bases matching TRBD2. V was clipped by 3 bases and J by 5 bases; unmatched bases: 6. CDR1 is SGHRS and CDR2 is YFSETQ in the germline V gene. CDR3 length equals 14 residues. The CDR3 sequence: CASSYSGMGETQYF. CDR3 DNA: TGCGCCAGCAGCTATAGCGGGATGGGGGAGACCCAGTACTTC.

V is TRBV5-5 and J is TRBJ1-3; D is unresolved. The ends were cut back, 5 bases at V and 0 bases at J, with 12 bases in the middle. CDR1 is SGHKS, CDR2 YYEKEE, per germline (reference sequence). This CDR3 is 15 amino acids long. The CDR3 here is CASSQSLYSGNTIYF. The DNA of the CDR3 is TGTGCCAGCAGTCAATCACTTTACTCTGGAAACACCATATATTTT.

Many counts were recorded for this clonotype. V usage is TRBV15 and J usage is TRBJ2-5, with 15 bases lining up with TRBD2. The CDR3 is 20 amino acids. Germline-derived CDR1 and CDR2 are LNHNV and YYDKDF (reference sequence). The junction had 12 bases not matched to a gene; V was cut back by 2 bases and J by 2 bases. The CDR3 is CATSRLKGLAGGTIQETQYF. CDR3 bases: TGTGCCACCAGCAGACTCAAGGGACTAGCGGGGGGAACAATACAAGAGACCCAGTACTTC.

This clonotype appeared many times. The V call is TRBV27, the J call TRBJ2-4, with unresolved D. Germline V gene data show CDR1 as MNHEY and CDR2 as SMNVEV (reference sequence). Trimming pared 5 bases from V and 7 bases from J, leaving 12 bases between. The CDR3 totals 13 residues. The CDR3 here is CASSPSYFNIQYF. In DNA form, the CDR3 reads TGTGCCAGCAGTCCTTCTTATTTCAACATTCAGTACTTC.

About this clonotype itself: A read error may explain this, as a much larger clone is one base away. The chain has TRBV12-3 or TRBV12-4 and TRBJ2-5; 9 nucleotides line up with TRBD2. The CDR3 covers 15 residues. The V and J ends lost 5 bases and 2 bases, in that order; junction bases with no gene match: 6. The DNA for the CDR3 is TGTGCCAGCAGTACCTCTAGCGGGGATCAAGAGACCCAGTACTTC. Translating gives CASSTSSGDQETQYF.

There are many counts of this clonotype. This CDR3 reads CATSDPRVGGSQETQYF. The CDR3, as DNA: TGTGCCACCAGTGACCCTCGTGTAGGGGGCTCTCAAGAGACCCAGTACTTC. The chain joins TRBV24-1 to TRBJ2-5; 7 bases match TRBD1. V lost 4 bases, J lost 2 bases, and 12 bases stayed unmatched. Germline-derived CDR1 and CDR2 are KGHDR and SFDVKD. The CDR3 totals 17 residues.

The V and J genes are TRBV2 and TRBJ2-5; weak D call: TRBD1 (6 bases). CDR3 length equals 13 residues. V gave up 5 bases and J gave up 3 bases, with 10 bases separating them. Germline CDR1 is SNHLY and CDR2 is FYNNEI. The DNA for the CDR3 is TGTGCCAGCAGTCCCCGGACAGAAGAGACCCAGTACTTC. This gives the protein CASSPRTEETQYF.

This clonotype was seen ten or more times. This chain's CDR3 is CASRGGTEAFF. The CDR3 bases are TGTGCCAGCAGGGGCGGCACTGAAGCTTTCTTT. The chain employs TRBV7-9 and TRBJ1-1; no clear D. Germline values: CDR1 SEHNR, CDR2 FQNEAQ (reference sequence). V dropped 6 bases and J dropped 4 bases, with 6 bases sitting between them. There are 11 residues in the CDR3.

At least ten counts were recorded for this clonotype. The chain couples TRBV24-1 to TRBJ2-1; a weak D match, TRBD1 (6 bases). The CDR3 has 13 residues. V was clipped by 0 bases and J by 10 bases, with 9 bases between them. From germline, CDR1 is KGHDR and CDR2 SFDVKD. As DNA, the CDR3 is TGTGCCACCAGTGATTTGGAGGGGGTCGAGCAGTTCTTC. Its translation is CATSDLEGVEQFF.

The table lists this clonotype with many counts. The chain employs TRBV7-3 and TRBJ2-2, with 12 bases matching TRBD1. V lost 1 base and J lost 6; bases outside the gene matches: 9. The CDR3 contains 18 residues. Germline V lookup: CDR1 SGHTA, CDR2 FQGTGA. The CDR3: CASSLNSLGTGGSGELFF. Written as DNA, the CDR3 is TGTGCCAGCAGCTTAAATTCTCTGGGGACAGGGGGCTCCGGGGAGCTGTTTTTT.

The V gene is TRBV18, the J gene TRBJ2-4; tentatively, D is TRBD2 (5 bases). Germline CDR1 and CDR2: KGHSH and LQKENI. The ends were cut back, 4 bases at V and 0 bases at J, with 13 bases in the middle. The CDR3 has 16 residues. CDR3 in DNA: TGTGCCAGCTCACGATCTGCACTAGGAGCCAAAAACATTCAGTACTTC. Amino acid sequence: CASSRSALGAKNIQYF.

This clonotype was counted at least ten times. The chain is built from TRBV5-4 and TRBJ2-7; tentative D call: TRBD2 (6 bases). Germline-derived CDR1 and CDR2 are SGHNT and YYREEE (reference sequence). The CDR3 is 15 residues long. Trimming took off 0 bases at V and 0 bases at J, with 10 bases between the two ends. The CDR3 reads CASSLAGEISYEQYF. CDR3 DNA: TGTGCCAGCAGCTTGGCGGGAGAAATCTCCTACGAGCAGTACTTC.

Many counts were recorded for this clonotype. The V and J genes are TRBV4-2 and TRBJ2-1; 7 nucleotides match TRBD2. The V gene's germline CDR1 is LGHNA and CDR2 YNFKEQ. Trimming took 0 bases from V and 15 from J; bases not matched to a gene: 11. This CDR3 has 14 amino acids. CDR3: CASSQELRDYPRFF. The DNA of the CDR3 is TGTGCCAGCAGCCAAGAACTTCGGGACTACCCTCGGTTCTTC.

There are many counts of this clonotype. The rearrangement links TRBV7-9 to TRBJ2-3; 7 positions match TRBD2. Trimming cost V 4 bases and J 4 bases; bases outside gene matches: 8. CDR1 is SEHNR, CDR2 FQNEAQ, per germline (reference sequence). The CDR3 sequence is 15 residues long. The CDR3 spells CASSSPWGGADTQYF. For the CDR3, the DNA is TGTGCCAGCAGCTCTCCTTGGGGGGGAGCAGATACGCAGTATTTT. The full variable domain, rest sourced from reference TRBV7-9 and TRBJ2-3, is DTGVSQNPRHKITKRGQNVTFRCDPISEHNRLYWYRQTLGQGPEFLTYFQNEAQLEKSRLLSDRFSAERPKGSFSTLEIQRTEQGDSAMYLCASSSPWGGADTQYFGPGTRLTVL.

This clonotype was detected many times. V is TRBV28 and J is TRBJ2-7; 7 positions agree with TRBD2. The CDR3 runs 17 residues. The V gene's germline CDR1 is MDHEN and CDR2 SYDVKM. V lost 3 bases and J lost 6; bases outside the gene matches: 17. The CDR3 here is CASSFRPAGEAGSEQYF. As DNA, the CDR3 is TGTGCCAGCAGTTTCCGGCCTGCGGGGGAAGCCGGTAGCGAGCAGTACTTC. The variable domain in full, completed from reference TRBV28 and TRBJ2-7, reads DVKVTQSSRYLVKRTGEKVFLECVQDMDHENMFWYRQDPGLGLRLIYFSYDVKMKEKGDIPEGYSVSREKKERFSLILESASTNQTSMYLCASSFRPAGEAGSEQYFGPGTRLTVT.

This clonotype was detected many times. This chain connects TRBV4-1 to TRBJ1-1, with 7 bases identical to TRBD1. The CDR3 contains 15 residues. The V and J ends lost 1 base and 1 base, in that order; junction bases with no gene match: 3. The germline V gene encodes CDR1 MGHRA and CDR2 YSYEKL. The chain's CDR3 is CASSQGWTGNTEAFF. The DNA of the CDR3 is TGCGCCAGCAGCCAAGGATGGACAGGGAACACTGAAGCTTTCTTT.

This clonotype showed up many times. This chain links TRBV20-1 with TRBJ1-5; a possible D gene is TRBD1 (5 bases). V was cut by 2 bases and J by 4 bases, with 9 bases left in between. CDR1 and CDR2 (germline): DFQATT, SNEGSKA (reference sequence). There are 13 residues in the CDR3. CDR3 sequence reads: CSARRQPNQPQHF. The CDR3, as DNA: TGCAGTGCTAGACGACAGCCTAATCAGCCCCAGCATTTT.

This clonotype occurred many times. This sequence joins TRBV13 and TRBJ1-1; weak D call: TRBD1 (5 bases). CDR3 length: 14 amino acids. V lost 3 bases to trimming and J lost 4 bases, with 12 bases between them. Germline CDR1 reads PRHDT; CDR2 reads FYEKMQ (reference sequence). The CDR3 nucleotides are TGTGCCAGCAGCTTGGGGGTCACAAGCACTGAAGCTTTCTTT. This sequence encodes CASSLGVTSTEAFF.